These 13 T cell receptor beta chains originate from one sample sequenced in a study of neurological immune-mediated disorders. TCRdb re-analysed the 5' RACE reads in MiXCR, keeping a single row per CDR3 protein. The sample includes tens of thousands of distinct CDR3 sequences, 2% to 2.5% seen only once; the top ten take approximately 3%. Sequenced: PBMCs. The receptors shown here come from a man over 45 with multiple sclerosis.

This clonotype was seen only a few times. This chain connects TRBV11-2 to TRBJ2-5; D gene uncertain. The germline CDR1 and CDR2 sequences are SGHAT and FQNNGV. There are 12 residues in the CDR3. Trimming cost V 10 bases and J 3 bases, with 12 bases left between them. For the CDR3, the DNA is TGTGCCACCGCCCTCCAGAAAGAGACCCAGTACTTC. It is translated as CATALQKETQYF.

This clonotype was counted many times. The rearrangement joins TRBV28 to TRBJ2-3; 7 positions match TRBD2. Germline V gives CDR1 MDHEN, CDR2 SYDVKM. The J segment lost 6 bases and the V segment lost 6 bases, leaving 15 bases of the junction unmatched. The CDR3 runs to 16 residues. The CDR3 reads CASRPPIPGGGDTQYF. The CDR3 nucleotides are TGTGCCAGCAGACCCCCTATACCGGGGGGAGGGGATACGCAGTATTTT.

Many counts were recorded for this clonotype. This sequence joins TRBV5-1 and TRBJ2-5, with 11 nucleotides matching TRBD1. Trimming removed 6 bases from V and 4 bases from J; junction bases left unmatched: 17. This CDR3 comprises 18 residues. Germline V lookup: CDR1 SGHRS, CDR2 YFSETQ. The chain's CDR3 is CASNFRGQGAHVTETQYF. The CDR3 DNA sequence: TGCGCCAGCAACTTTAGAGGACAGGGGGCGCATGTAACAGAGACCCAGTACTTC.

This clonotype was seen a few times. The V gene is TRBV2, the J gene TRBJ2-5, with D perhaps TRBD2 (6 bases). Germline V gene data show CDR1 as SNHLY and CDR2 as FYNNEI. V was clipped by 7 bases and J by 2 bases, with 14 bases between them. The CDR3 extends over 14 amino acids. The CDR3 coding sequence is TGTGCCAGCAATAAACGGAGGGGTCAAGAGACCCAGTACTTC. Encoded protein: CASNKRRGQETQYF.

As to this clonotype: This clone may be a read error of a much larger clone one base away. CDR3 loop: CASSQEWGDGNSHLHF. CDR3 DNA sequence: TGCGCCAGCAGCCAAGAGTGGGGTGATGGGAATTCACACCTCCACTTT. This chain joins TRBV4-3 and TRBJ1-6; D is unclear. In germline, CDR1 is LGHNA, CDR2 YSLEER. This CDR3 is 16 amino acids long.

This clonotype was recorded many times. This rearrangement joins TRBV7-2 to TRBJ1-5; tentatively, D is TRBD1 (6 bases). The CDR3 totals 15 residues. In germline, CDR1 is SGHTA, CDR2 FQGNSA. The V gene lost 2 bases and the J gene lost 2 bases, with 10 bases spanning the gap. The CDR3 coding sequence is TGTGCCAGCAGCTTATGGGACATTGGCAATCAGCCCCAGCATTTT. It is translated as CASSLWDIGNQPQHF.

The sample holds many counts of this clonotype. This sequence joins TRBV2 and TRBJ2-4; 8 bases line up with TRBD2. Trimming cost V 3 bases and J 0 bases; bases outside gene matches: 7. The CDR3 has 17 residues. The germline V gene encodes CDR1 SNHLY and CDR2 FYNNEI. The CDR3 DNA sequence: TGTGCCAGCAGTGAGAGGATAGCGGGGATAGCCAAAAACATTCAGTACTTC. Translation: CASSERIAGIAKNIQYF.

This clonotype was found many times. This chain uses TRBV5-1 with TRBJ1-1; TRBD1 is a possible D gene (6 bases). The CDR3 has 14 amino acids. The V gene's germline CDR1 is SGHRS and CDR2 YFSETQ. The germline V and J ends were trimmed by 0 bases and 6 bases, with 12 bases remaining between them. Written as DNA, the CDR3 is TGCGCCAGCAGCTTGGAACAGGGTGTACCTGAAGCTTTCTTT. It yields the protein CASSLEQGVPEAFF.

As to this clonotype: Since the CDR3 does not end with the conserved phenylalanine or tryptophan, this likely comes from a read error. This sequence joins TRBV7-2 and TRBJ2-5; 9 nucleotides match TRBD2. Per the germline V gene, CDR1 is SGHTA and CDR2 is FQGNSA. V lost 1 base to trimming and J lost 0 bases; unmatched junction nucleotides: 3. The CDR3 consists of 16 residues. This chain's CDR3 is CASSLGQRGDQETQYC. The CDR3 bases are TGTGCCAGCAGCTTAGGCCAGCGGGGGGACCAAGAGACCCAGTACTGC.

This clonotype showed up many times. The rearrangement joins TRBV24-1 to TRBJ2-2; D may correspond to TRBD1 or TRBD2 (5 bases each). In germline, CDR1 is KGHDR, CDR2 SFDVKD. The CDR3 runs to 13 residues. Trimming took off 4 bases at V and 13 bases at J, with 15 bases between the two ends. The CDR3 DNA reads TGTGCCACCAGTGAAGCCGGACGGGACGTGCTGTTTTTT. This codes for CATSEAGRDVLFF.

This clonotype appeared many times. The chain couples TRBV7-3 to TRBJ2-5; TRBD2 matches at 13 bases. Germline-derived CDR1 and CDR2 are SGHTA and FQGTGA. This CDR3 region has 17 residues. Trimming took 3 bases from V and 5 from J; bases not matched to a gene: 9. CDR3 coding DNA: TGTGCCAGCAGCTTGTTAGATCGGACTAGCGGGGGCGAGACCCAGTACTTC. It is translated as CASSLLDRTSGGETQYF.

This clonotype was detected many times. The V gene is TRBV29-1, the J gene TRBJ1-2; TRBD1 might be the D (6 bases). The CDR3 runs to 12 residues. Germline CDR1 and CDR2: SQVTM and ANQGSEA. The DNA for the CDR3 is TGCACCGGGGGGGGCCAGGGCTATGGCTACACCTTC. This gives the protein CTGGGQGYGYTF.

This clonotype was picked up many times. As DNA, the CDR3 is TGTGCCAGCAGCGCCAGACAGGGCTCCTACGAGCAGTACTTC. This sequence encodes CASSARQGSYEQYF. The rearrangement links TRBV11-2 to TRBJ2-7; 7 bases are shared with TRBD1. CDR3 length equals 14 residues. Germline CDR1 SGHAT, CDR2 FQNNGV. Germline trimming cut 5 bases from V and 0 bases from J; bases unmatched to any gene: 4.